The 2 T cell receptor beta chains given below trace back to one sample, sequenced in a study of beta chain features in type 1 diabetes (dated by TCRdb to 2016 to 2019). Receptor libraries were prepared by the immunoSEQ multiplex PCR assay. All of the isolated RNA was reverse transcribed with the High Capacity cDNA Reverse Transcription Kit, so expressed TCRB transcripts were sequenced. In TCRdb, the immuneACCESS table is reduced to in-frame sequences with V and J assigned. These tables do not hold every clone; where another copy was compared, an unresolved V gene accounts for under half, and the others remain unexplained. This sample lists more than 550,000 clones; over 12% were detected once. The ten largest clones represent around 0.04% of the sample. No cognate antigen is known for these TCRs. Overall study results and their limits: Type 1 diabetes patients showed a moderate but significant shortening of TCRB CDR3 length in all four CD4+ subsets.

The source material was naive CD4+ T cells from blood. The meaning of the sample's cell subset or site label: true naive CD4+ T cells. Receptors were obtained from a man younger than 30 with type 1 diabetes.

Only a few counts were recorded for this clone. The V gene is TRBV25-1, the J gene TRBJ1-5; 8 positions match TRBD1. From germline, CDR1 is MGHDK and CDR2 SYGVNS. V was clipped by 4 bases and J by 0 bases; unmatched bases: 2. The CDR3 totals 15 residues. Written as DNA, the CDR3 is TGTGCCAGCAGTGGAGGGACAGGTAGCAATCAGCCCCAGCATTTT. Translated, it gives CASSGGTGSNQPQHF.

This clone has only a few counts. V and J are TRBV4-1 and TRBJ2-3; D is unclear. This CDR3 contains 15 residues. CDR1 and CDR2 (germline): MGHRA, YSYEKL. Trimming took off 1 base at V and 0 bases at J, with 8 bases between the two ends. The CDR3 sequence is CASSQAGWSTDTQYF. As DNA, the CDR3 is TGCGCCAGCAGCCAAGCGGGCTGGAGCACAGATACGCAGTATTTT.